This T cell receptor beta chain comes out of a study of blood T cell repertoires in COVID-19. Comments on this clone: The sample carries other DNA sequences with the same CDR3.

In the original analysis: Amplifying reference gene primers gave estimates of nucleated cell counts. Clones were sequenced by immunoSEQ multiplex PCR, and TCRdb holds only the in-frame ones, with some missing. Clonal size and the V and J genes are those of that table, whereas D and trimming came from the DNA. The sample lists more than 110,000 clones, roughly 78% seen once, with roughly 5.6% in the top ten. CDR3 length: 13 residues. The V segment lost 4 bases and the J segment 0 bases; nucleotides outside the gene matches: 0. The V gene's germline CDR1 is SQVTM and CDR2 ANQGSEA. Categorization into cohorts depended on clinical history that participants reported. Cohort 3 recovered donors had two negative PCRs, clearance, or symptom resolution.

This TCR derives from a woman between 45 and 60 years old who had recovered from COVID-19. Sequenced sample: PBMCs or T cells enriched from blood (not recorded which). The V and J genes are TRBV29-1 and TRBJ1-1; 9 bases match TRBD1. The CDR3: CSVGTGVNTEAFF. CDR3 coding DNA: TGCAGCGTTGGGACAGGGGTGAACACTGAAGCTTTCTTT.